Below, one T cell receptor (beta chain) is given with its context. The sample originates from a study of shared clonotypes between healthy human individuals. Germline loops: CDR1 SGHTS, CDR2 YDEGEE. V lost 3 bases, J lost 2 bases, and 2 bases stayed unmatched. The length of the CDR3 is 15 residues. Source study methods: Because ImmunoSEQ provided only junction sequences with no quality scores, the filtering differed. Sequencing was performed with immunoSEQ multiplex PCR; in TCRdb, only in-frame clones are kept and a portion is missing. That table gives V, J and clone size, and the DNA gave D and trimming. The table lists roughly 490,000 clones, roughly 85% of them singletons, with less than 15% in the top ten.

The sequenced material came from PBMCs. This chain links TRBV5-8 with TRBJ2-1, with TRBD1 matching 10 bases. The receptor comes from a woman in her thirties or forties in good health. Some clones in this sample may be carry-over from other donors' samples. For the CDR3, the DNA is TGTGCCAGCAGCTGGGGACAGGGGACCTACAATGAGCAGTTCTTC. Its protein is CASSWGQGTYNEQFF.